The clone carrying this T cell receptor (beta chain) was observed a few times. Its cognate antigen is unknown. This specimen belongs to a study of T-cell memory formation after mild COVID-19. As for the study in general: Among the donors, TCR clusters were largely specific to each donor. General observations from the study: A balance of CD4 and CD8 characterized clones contracting day 15 to 85, whereas later expanders leaned CD4+. The main location of contracting CD4+ clones was CM and EM, and that of contracting CD8+ clones was EMRA. Cross-reactive memory apparently joined, as some responding clones appeared in pre-infection memory.

TCRdb fed the 5' RACE reads into MiXCR, producing one record per CDR3 protein. The table has under 350,000 distinct CDR3 sequences, under 20% seen once. Trimming cost V 10 bases and J 2 bases; bases outside gene matches: 6. Germline CDR1 is SGHRS and CDR2 is YFSETQ. The length of the CDR3 is 13 residues. The receptor comes from a man aged 18-30 years who had mild COVID-19 (a few samples of this study predate the infection). Cell type and time point are not known. Sequenced sample: PBMCs or a T cell subset sorted from them (not recorded which). V is TRBV5-1 and J is TRBJ2-7; 10 bases align to TRBD1. DNA of the CDR3: TGCGCCGGACAGGGGGGATCTGCCTACGAGCAGTACGTC. Translating gives CAGQGGSAYEQYV.